Listed below are T cell receptor beta chains from one sample, sequenced in a study of T cells after posttransplantation cyclophosphamide. The protocol was immunoSEQ multiplex PCR, while the TCRdb copy is restricted to in-frame clones and leaves out a portion. Seen here are about 7,600 clones, around four fifths observed once, and the top ten hold roughly 17%. Sequenced here: CD4+ T cells sorted from blood, sampled around 1,100 days after allogeneic stem cell transplant with posttransplant cyclophosphamide. These receptors came from a female patient aged 40 to 55 who received an allogeneic stem cell transplant from a related donor, was CMV-positive, and had no GVHD. Some T cells may be graft donor cells. The CDR3 runs from the conserved cysteine through the conserved F or W. The D gene is left open where the match is weak. Not all rows give a size; the values are once, few, many and, for expanded clones, a class.

v_gene: TRBV18
j_gene: TRBJ1-1
abundance: NA
d_gene: NA
CDR3aa: CASSPPRGLNTEAFF
CDR3nt: TGTGCCAGCTCACCACCCAGGGGCTTGAACACTGAAGCTTTCTTT

v_gene: TRBV2
j_gene: TRBJ1-1
abundance: NA
d_gene: NA
CDR3aa: CASSPNKLVNTEAFF
CDR3nt: TGTGCCAGCAGCCCGAATAAGTTAGTGAACACTGAAGCTTTCTTT

v_gene: TRBV15
j_gene: TRBJ2-5
abundance: NA
d_gene: NA
CDR3aa: CATSRDSGTQYF
CDR3nt: TGTGCCACCAGCAGAGATAGTGGGACCCAGTACTTC

v_gene: TRBV6-1
j_gene: TRBJ1-5
abundance: NA
d_gene: NA
CDR3aa: CASSAVGGVGQPQHF
CDR3nt: TGTGCCAGCAGTGCCGTGGGGGGGGTCGGACAGCCCCAGCATTTT

v_gene: TRBV5-1
j_gene: TRBJ2-5
abundance: NA
d_gene: TRBD1
CDR3aa: CASSSSGTGYLETQYF
CDR3nt: TGCGCCAGCAGCTCTTCCGGGACAGGGTATTTGGAGACCCAGTACTTC

v_gene: TRBV11-2
j_gene: TRBJ2-3
abundance: NA
d_gene: TRBD2
CDR3aa: CASSPGLAGAPGYTQYF
CDR3nt: TGTGCCAGCAGCCCAGGACTAGCGGGGGCTCCGGGGTATACGCAGTATTTT

v_gene: TRBV14
j_gene: TRBJ2-2
abundance: NA
d_gene: NA
CDR3aa: CASSRQGHTGELFF
CDR3nt: TGTGCCAGCAGCCGTCAGGGTCACACCGGGGAGCTGTTTTTT

v_gene: TRBV5-1
j_gene: TRBJ1-1
abundance: NA
d_gene: TRBD1
CDR3aa: CASSERQGGWAEAFF
CDR3nt: TGCGCCAGCAGCGAACGACAGGGTGGATGGGCTGAAGCTTTCTTT

v_gene: TRBV9
j_gene: TRBJ1-1
abundance: NA
d_gene: TRBD1
CDR3aa: CASSVGQGGENTEAFF
CDR3nt: TGTGCCAGCAGCGTAGGACAGGGGGGAGAGAACACTGAAGCTTTCTTT

v_gene: TRBV15
j_gene: TRBJ2-1
abundance: NA
d_gene: TRBD1
CDR3aa: CATSRGGQGVGEQFF
CDR3nt: TGTGCCACCAGCAGAGGAGGTCAGGGGGTCGGTGAGCAGTTCTTC

v_gene: TRBV14
j_gene: TRBJ1-1
abundance: NA
d_gene: NA
CDR3aa: CASSQETRNTEAFF
CDR3nt: TGTGCCAGCAGCCAAGAGACACGGAACACTGAAGCTTTCTTT

v_gene: TRBV21-1
j_gene: TRBJ1-1
abundance: NA
d_gene: NA
CDR3aa: CASSTLNTEAFF
CDR3nt: TGTGCCAGCAGCACACTCAACACTGAAGCTTTCTTT

v_gene: TRBV25-1
j_gene: TRBJ1-1
abundance: once
d_gene: NA
CDR3aa: CASSAFRSGANTEAFF
CDR3nt: TGTGCCAGCAGTGCATTTCGGAGCGGGGCAAACACTGAAGCTTTCTTT

v_gene: TRBV7-6
j_gene: TRBJ2-2
abundance: NA
d_gene: NA
CDR3aa: CASSLGVGDTGELFF
CDR3nt: TGTGCCAGCAGCTTAGGGGTAGGGGACACCGGGGAGCTGTTTTTT

v_gene: TRBV27
j_gene: TRBJ2-1
abundance: NA
d_gene: NA
CDR3aa: CASSRVPDQWFF
CDR3nt: TGTGCCAGTTCTCGGGTGCCAGATCAATGGTTCTTC

v_gene: TRBV27
j_gene: TRBJ2-1
abundance: NA
d_gene: TRBD2
CDR3aa: CASSIPWGSGGTNEQFF
CDR3nt: TGTGCCAGCAGTATCCCATGGGGTAGCGGGGGGACCAATGAGCAGTTCTTC

v_gene: TRBV4-2
j_gene: TRBJ1-2
abundance: once
d_gene: TRBD1
CDR3aa: CASSQTGDYGYTF
CDR3nt: TGTGCCAGCAGCCAGACAGGGGACTATGGCTACACCTTC

v_gene: TRBV2
j_gene: TRBJ2-3
abundance: once
d_gene: NA
CDR3aa: CASSVAGDTTDTQYF
CDR3nt: TGTGCCAGCAGTGTGGCGGGGGACACCACAGATACGCAGTATTTT

v_gene: TRBV6-5
j_gene: TRBJ2-5
abundance: few
d_gene: NA
CDR3aa: CASSVMISETTQYF
CDR3nt: TGTGCCAGCAGTGTTATGATCTCGGAGACGACCCAGTACTTC

v_gene: TRBV5-1
j_gene: TRBJ2-1
abundance: NA
d_gene: TRBD2
CDR3aa: CASSSGTSGASRGDEQFF
CDR3nt: TGCGCCAGCAGCTCCGGGACTAGCGGGGCGTCTAGGGGGGATGAGCAGTTCTTC

v_gene: TRBV5-4
j_gene: TRBJ2-7
abundance: NA
d_gene: TRBD1
CDR3aa: CASSPPGTGGYEQYF
CDR3nt: TGTGCCAGCAGCCCGCCCGGGACAGGGGGGTACGAGCAGTACTTC

v_gene: TRBV28
j_gene: TRBJ1-4
abundance: NA
d_gene: NA
CDR3aa: CASSSSGWGGEKLFF
CDR3nt: TGTGCCAGCAGTTCATCAGGGTGGGGGGGGGAAAAACTGTTTTTT

v_gene: TRBV7-2
j_gene: TRBJ1-3
abundance: few
d_gene: NA
CDR3aa: CASTLAAGTIYF
CDR3nt: TGTGCCAGCACCTTAGCGGCGGGGACCATATATTTT

v_gene: TRBV29-1
j_gene: TRBJ2-3
abundance: NA
d_gene: NA
CDR3aa: CSVEAGESTDTQYF
CDR3nt: TGCAGCGTTGAAGCCGGGGAAAGCACAGATACGCAGTATTTT

v_gene: TRBV5-4
j_gene: TRBJ1-2
abundance: NA
d_gene: TRBD1
CDR3aa: CASSLDRGFYGYTF
CDR3nt: TGTGCCAGCAGCTTGGACAGGGGTTTTTATGGCTACACCTTC

v_gene: TRBV5-6
j_gene: TRBJ2-2
abundance: NA
d_gene: TRBD2
CDR3aa: CASSRSGGAHGELFF
CDR3nt: TGTGCCAGCAGCCGTAGCGGGGGGGCCCACGGGGAGCTGTTTTTT

v_gene: TRBV5-1
j_gene: TRBJ2-7
abundance: once
d_gene: TRBD1
CDR3aa: CASSLEGGKYEQYF
CDR3nt: TGCGCCAGCAGCTTGGAAGGGGGCAAGTACGAGCAGTACTTC

v_gene: TRBV7-7
j_gene: TRBJ1-5
abundance: NA
d_gene: NA
CDR3aa: CASSLKERGRLQPQHF
CDR3nt: TGTGCTAGCAGCTTAAAGGAAAGGGGAAGGTTGCAGCCCCAGCATTTT

v_gene: TRBV7-2
j_gene: TRBJ2-1
abundance: NA
d_gene: NA
CDR3aa: CASSLGTSLYNEQFF
CDR3nt: TGTGCCAGCAGCCTCGGGACTTCCCTCTACAATGAGCAGTTCTTC

v_gene: TRBV6-1
j_gene: TRBJ1-3
abundance: NA
d_gene: NA
CDR3aa: CASSVTQVSGNTIYF
CDR3nt: TGTGCCAGCAGTGTGACACAGGTCTCTGGAAACACCATATATTTT

v_gene: TRBV7-6
j_gene: TRBJ2-3
abundance: NA
d_gene: TRBD1
CDR3aa: CASSHGQVSTDTQYF
CDR3nt: TGTGCCAGCAGCCACGGACAGGTCAGCACAGATACGCAGTATTTT